This TCR beta chain was sequenced for a study of T cell repertoires in cytomegalovirus infection (dated by TCRdb to the late 2010s). With respect to the entire study: Peptide stimulations targeted recently identified HLA-C-restricted CMV epitopes, whose presentation resists viral immunomodulation, together with well-studied HLA-B-restricted epitopes. Because public TCR beta signatures pointed to carriage of CMV infection together with the matching HLA type, the HLA type of each donor mattered for the analysis. Overall study outcomes, separate from this receptor: The ex vivo response was dominated by HLA-C-restricted CMV-specific TCR beta clonotypes, which also provided the single most frequent clonotype in two of eight donors. In both this cohort and an independent cohort of 300 to 450 donors, the cumulative frequency of public TCR beta family members distinguished carriers of CMV infection plus the relevant HLA type.

TCRdb lists the instrument as Illumina HiSeq 1500. Clones were called with MiXCR by TCRdb after fastp trimmed the public reads at Q25, and only in-frame beta chains were retained. Entries are consolidated by CDR3 protein sequence, retaining the most common genes and DNA. In this sample the table shows about 770,000 distinct CDR3 sequences, just under 30% of which occur a single time. The ten largest clonotypes hold around 13% of the sample. Measured from the cysteine to the phenylalanine, the CDR3 is 16 residues long. The DNA shown is the 48-base CDR3, in frame from base 1. V and J lose 5 bases and 3 bases, and a span of 19 bases separates them. Via the germline V gene (reference sequence), CDR1 is SEHNR and CDR2 FQNEAQ. The sample's treatment or condition label, decoded: in vitro stimulation with specific CMV peptide epitopes to enrich CMV-specific T cells. This clonotype was counted a few times. Its antigen is not yet known. No much larger clone exists at a distance of one base, and base qualities are not known.

Sequenced here: cultured CD8+ T cells from PBMCs, sampled from culture after CMV antigen stimulation. The clonotype comes from a human donor in good health (CMV status not recorded). Some clones in this sample may be carry-over from other donors' samples. The rearranged segments are TRBV7-9 and TRBJ1-1, and TRBD1 may be the D gene, going by 5 matching bases. CDR3 region: CASSLEGIGLDTEAFF. At the DNA level, the sequence is TGTGCCAGCAGCCTTGAGGGGATCGGCCTAGACACTGAAGCTTTCTTT.